A single sample gave rise to the 20 T cell receptor beta chains below, sequenced in a study of T cells in Graves' hyperthyroidism and ophthalmopathy (dated by TCRdb to about 2019). The library was generated by multiplex PCR. Sequenced using an Illumina HiSeq 2000. Amplification of TCR beta CDR3 regions was carried out from RNA transcripts. A first-round RT-PCR of the TCR CDR3 used the HTBI primer set with the Qiagen OneStep RT-PCR kit. TCRdb cleaned the public reads at Q25 with fastp, built clones with MiXCR and kept in-frame beta chains. Each entry merges the rows of one CDR3 protein and shows their most common DNA and genes. The sample table holds some 600,000 distinct CDR3 sequences, of which approximately 15% were seen once. The ten largest account for almost 6% of the sample. Sequencing was performed on blood. The receptors were sampled from a woman under 40 with Graves' hyperthyroidism that later progressed to Graves' ophthalmopathy.

This clonotype was counted ten times or more. This chain uses TRBV28 with TRBJ1-2; D is undetermined. The V end was cut by 2 bases, the J end by 4 bases, with 5 bases between. Germline CDR1 and CDR2: MDHEN and SYDVKM. The CDR3 consists of 12 residues. The CDR3 DNA reads as TGTGCCAGCAGTTTAGGGTTCTATGGCTACACCTTC. Its translation is CASSLGFYGYTF.

This clonotype was picked up many times. The chain joins TRBV30 to TRBJ2-7, with TRBD2 as a possible D gene (6 bases). The CDR3 spans 11 residues. Germline lookup yields CDR1 GTSNPN and CDR2 SVGIG (reference sequence). Trimming took off 7 bases at V and 3 bases at J, with 10 bases between the two ends. The CDR3 here is CALGLNYEQYF. DNA for the CDR3: TGTGCCTTGGGACTGAACTACGAGCAGTACTTC. The full variable domain, rest sourced from reference TRBV30 and TRBJ2-7, is SQTIHQWPATLVQPVGSPLSLECTVEGTSNPNLYWYRQAAGRGLQLLFYSVGIGQISSEVPQNLSASRPQDRQFILSSKKLLLSDSGFYLCALGLNYEQYFGPGTRLTVT.

This clonotype was detected ten times or more. This chain uses TRBV30 with TRBJ1-3; D remains unclear. Trimming took 0 bases from V and 3 from J, leaving 12 bases between them. The germline V gene has CDR1 GTSNPN and CDR2 SVGIG (reference sequence). The CDR3 loop spans 15 amino acids. The CDR3 is CAWSVWPDRGNTIYF. CDR3 bases: TGTGCCTGGAGTGTTTGGCCGGACCGTGGAAACACCATATATTTT.

Of note for this clonotype: A much bigger clone sits one base away, suggesting this may be a read error. V usage is TRBV11-3 and J usage is TRBJ2-4; D remains ambiguous. Trimming left V 1 base short and J 12 bases short, with 13 bases between. Germline V gene lookup returns CDR1 SGHNT and CDR2 YENEEA. The CDR3 contains 13 residues. The CDR3 bases are TGTGCCAGCAGCTTAGTTGTTTCCTACGATCAGTACTTC. Protein sequence: CASSLVVSYDQYF.

This clonotype was detected ten times or more. The V gene is TRBV12-5, the J gene TRBJ1-1, with TRBD1 as a possible D gene (5 bases). Between the trimmed V and J ends, which lost 3 bases and 3 bases, there was a span of 11 bases. Germline CDR1 and CDR2: LGHNT and FRNRAP. The CDR3 length is 14 residues. The CDR3 DNA sequence: TGTGCTAGTGGTTTCAGTCAGGGTTACACTGAAGCTTTCTTT. Amino acids: CASGFSQGYTEAFF.

This clonotype was counted many times. The chain is built from TRBV10-1 and TRBJ2-7; maybe TRBD2 (6 bases). Germline CDR1 is WNHNN and CDR2 is SYGVQD (reference sequence). CDR3 size: 13 residues. V lost 5 bases, J lost 7 bases, and 15 bases lay in between. The chain's CDR3 is CASSSGGTGEQYF. For the CDR3, the DNA is TGCGCCAGCAGTTCTGGCGGGACGGGAGAGCAGTACTTC.

Ten or more counts support this clonotype. This sequence joins TRBV28 and TRBJ1-6; possible D gene TRBD1, 6 bases. The ends were cut back, 7 bases at V and 7 bases at J, with 14 bases in the middle. Germline V gene sequence: CDR1 MDHEN, CDR2 SYDVKM. The CDR3 spans 14 residues. CDR3 DNA sequence: TGTGCCAGCAAATATACAGGGTTGAATTCACCCCTCCACTTT. Translated: CASKYTGLNSPLHF.

This sequence joins TRBV4-3 and TRBJ2-3, with D possibly matching TRBD2 (5 bases). V lost 0 bases to trimming and J lost 3 bases, with 10 bases between them. Germline-derived CDR1 and CDR2 are LGHNA and YSLEER. This CDR3 has 15 residues. CDR3 region: CASSQDGSLTDTQYF. DNA of the CDR3: TGCGCCAGCAGCCAAGATGGGAGTCTGACAGATACGCAGTATTTT.

The chain combines TRBV4-3 with TRBJ2-3; D remains unclear. Per the germline V gene, CDR1 is LGHNA and CDR2 is YSLEER. This CDR3 has 12 amino acids. The V end was cut by 3 bases, the J end by 8 bases, with 9 bases between. CDR3 DNA: TGCGCCAGCAGCCAGCCTCACGGTACGCAGTATTTT. It specifies CASSQPHGTQYF.

This clonotype was counted many times. The chain couples TRBV5-1 to TRBJ2-3; 7 bases agree with TRBD1. Germline V gene data show CDR1 as SGHRS and CDR2 as YFSETQ. The CDR3 is 17 amino acids. The V segment lost 7 bases and the J segment 3 bases; nucleotides outside the gene matches: 17. The CDR3 protein is CASCVDTGVAWTDTQYF. CDR3 coding DNA: TGCGCCAGCTGCGTTGACACAGGGGTAGCATGGACAGATACGCAGTATTTT.

The V call is TRBV20-1, the J call TRBJ2-5; TRBD1 or TRBD2 may be the D gene (5 bases each). The CDR3 runs to 13 residues. Germline V gene data show CDR1 as DFQATT and CDR2 as SNEGSKA (reference sequence). V dropped 5 bases and J dropped 5 bases, with 15 bases sitting between them. The CDR3 protein is CSAGGQGSETQYF. The CDR3 DNA reads TGCAGTGCTGGGGGTCAGGGTAGCGAGACCCAGTACTTC.

This clonotype was seen at least ten times. This chain connects TRBV6-1 to TRBJ2-4; TRBD2 aligns across 12 bases. Germline V CDR1 and CDR2: MNHNS, SASEGT. V trimming: 6 bases; J trimming: 11 bases; junction bases outside the gene matches: 5. The CDR3 extends over 13 amino acids. The CDR3 reads CASSVGLAGLQYF. The CDR3 DNA reads TGTGCCAGCAGCGTCGGACTAGCGGGGCTTCAGTACTTC.

J is TRBJ2-7 and V is TRBV20-1; the match to TRBD2 covers 14 bases. This CDR3 contains 16 residues. Per germline, CDR1 DFQATT and CDR2 SNEGSKA (reference sequence). V lost 6 bases, J lost 7 bases, and 14 bases stayed unmatched. CDR3 sequence reads: CSASGTSGSGVLEQYF. The CDR3 region has the DNA TGCAGTGCCTCCGGGACTAGCGGGAGTGGGGTCTTGGAGCAGTACTTC.

This clonotype was recorded at least ten times. The V and J genes are TRBV16 and TRBJ1-2, with D maybe TRBD1 (5 bases). The CDR3 length is 12 residues. In germline, CDR1 is KGHSY, CDR2 FQNENV. V lost 4 bases and J lost 7, with 10 bases in between. CDR3 sequence reads: CASSRAGVGYTF. The DNA of the CDR3 is TGTGCCAGCAGCCGTGCGGGGGTTGGCTACACCTTC.

This clonotype was counted ten times or more. V is TRBV6-1 and J is TRBJ1-5; no definite D call. The ends were cut back, 2 bases at V and 0 bases at J, with 11 bases in the middle. This CDR3 comprises 16 residues. Germline loops: CDR1 MNHNS, CDR2 SASEGT. CDR3 in DNA: TGTGCCAGCAGTGAATTGAGGGCTTATAGCAATCAGCCCCAGCATTTT. Its protein product is CASSELRAYSNQPQHF.

This clonotype was counted at least ten times. The chain joins TRBV28 to TRBJ2-3; the match to TRBD2 covers 9 bases. The CDR3 extends over 15 amino acids. Germline V gives CDR1 MDHEN, CDR2 SYDVKM. V shed 2 bases, J shed 4 bases, and the junction held 4 bases outside the gene matches. In DNA, the CDR3 is TGTGCCAGCAGTTTAGATGCGGGAGGGGCAGATACGCAGTATTTT. Amino acid sequence: CASSLDAGGADTQYF.

The chain couples TRBV18 to TRBJ1-1; D is undetermined. Germline loops: CDR1 KGHSH, CDR2 LQKENI. The CDR3 runs 12 residues. Trimming removed 3 bases at V and 5 bases at J, with 7 bases between. This CDR3 is CASSPYGTEAFF. The CDR3 nucleotides read TGTGCCAGCTCACCCTACGGGACTGAAGCTTTCTTT.

This clonotype was observed many times. This chain connects TRBV20-1 to TRBJ2-7, with TRBD2 identical over 7 bases. This CDR3 has 13 amino acids. The germline V gene has CDR1 DFQATT and CDR2 SNEGSKA (reference sequence). The junction had 4 bases not matched to a gene; V was cut back by 5 bases and J by 0 bases. This CDR3 is CSAHTSASYEQYF. DNA for the CDR3: TGCAGTGCTCATACTAGCGCCTCCTACGAGCAGTACTTC.

The chain combines TRBV5-1 with TRBJ2-5; the D gene is possibly TRBD1 (6 bases). This CDR3 comprises 15 residues. V was cut by 7 bases and J by 3 bases, with 19 bases left in between. Per the germline V gene, CDR1 is SGHRS and CDR2 is YFSETQ. The CDR3 coding sequence is TGCGCCAGCGGGGGATTAGGGGGAGTGGAAGAGACCCAGTACTTC. It encodes CASGGLGGVEETQYF.

This clonotype was found a few times. The V and J genes are TRBV13 and TRBJ2-7, with TRBD1 matching 8 bases. J lost 6 bases, V lost 5 bases, and 9 bases had no gene match. The germline V gene encodes CDR1 PRHDT and CDR2 FYEKMQ (reference sequence). The CDR3 spans 14 residues. For the CDR3, the DNA is TGTGCCAGCAGCCCCGGACAGGGCGTTAGCGAGCAGTACTTC. This translates into CASSPGQGVSEQYF. The entire variable domain, with the rest obtained from reference TRBV13 and TRBJ2-7, is as follows: AAGVIQSPRHLIKEKRETATLKCYPIPRHDTVYWYQQGPGQDPQFLISFYEKMQSDKGSIPDRFSAQQFSDYHSELNMSSLELGDSALYFCASSPGQGVSEQYFGPGTRLTVT.